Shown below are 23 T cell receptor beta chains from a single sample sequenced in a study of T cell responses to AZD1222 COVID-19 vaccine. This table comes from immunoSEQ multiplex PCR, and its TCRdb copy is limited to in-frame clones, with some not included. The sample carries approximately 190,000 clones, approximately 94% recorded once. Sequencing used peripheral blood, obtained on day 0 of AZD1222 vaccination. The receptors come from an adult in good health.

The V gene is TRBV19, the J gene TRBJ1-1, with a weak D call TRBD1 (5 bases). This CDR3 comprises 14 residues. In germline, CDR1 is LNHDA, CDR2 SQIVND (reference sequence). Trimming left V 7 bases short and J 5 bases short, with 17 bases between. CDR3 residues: CASTPPGSRTEAFF. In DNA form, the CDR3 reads TGTGCCAGTACCCCCCCAGGGAGTCGGACTGAAGCTTTCTTT.

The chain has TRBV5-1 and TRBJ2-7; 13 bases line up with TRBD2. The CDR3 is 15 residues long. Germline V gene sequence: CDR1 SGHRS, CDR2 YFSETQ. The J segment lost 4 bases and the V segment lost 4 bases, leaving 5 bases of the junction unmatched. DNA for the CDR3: TGCGCCAGCAGCCACGGGACTAGCGGGATTTACGAGCAGTACTTC. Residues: CASSHGTSGIYEQYF.

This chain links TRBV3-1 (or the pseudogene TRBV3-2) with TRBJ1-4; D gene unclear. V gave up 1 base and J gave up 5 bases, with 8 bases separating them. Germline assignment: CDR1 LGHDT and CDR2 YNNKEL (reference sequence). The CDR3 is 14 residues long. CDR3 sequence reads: CASSQGGGNEKLFF. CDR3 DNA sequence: TGTGCCAGCAGCCAAGGCGGCGGCAATGAAAAACTGTTTTTT.

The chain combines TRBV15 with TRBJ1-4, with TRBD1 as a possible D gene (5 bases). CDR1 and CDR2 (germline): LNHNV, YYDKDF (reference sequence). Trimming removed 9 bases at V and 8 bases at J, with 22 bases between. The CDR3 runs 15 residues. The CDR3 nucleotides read TGTGCCACTGGGGCGGCGGGCCCGACGGGGGAAAAACTGTTTTTT. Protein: CATGAAGPTGEKLFF. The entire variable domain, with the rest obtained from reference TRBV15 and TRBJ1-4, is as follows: DAMVIQNPRYQVTQFGKPVTLSCSQTLNHNVMYWYQQKSSQAPKLLFHYYDKDFNNEADTPDNFQSRRPNTSFCFLDIRSPGLGDTAMYLCATGAAGPTGEKLFFGSGTQLSVL.

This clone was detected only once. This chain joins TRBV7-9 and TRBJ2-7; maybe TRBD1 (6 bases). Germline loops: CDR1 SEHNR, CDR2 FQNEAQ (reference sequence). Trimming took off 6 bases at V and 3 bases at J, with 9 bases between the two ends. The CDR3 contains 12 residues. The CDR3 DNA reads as TGTGCCAGCAGTATCAGGGGCTACGAGCAGTACTTC. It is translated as CASSIRGYEQYF. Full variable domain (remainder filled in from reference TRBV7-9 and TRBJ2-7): DTGVSQNPRHKITKRGQNVTFRCDPISEHNRLYWYRQTLGQGPEFLTYFQNEAQLEKSRLLSDRFSAERPKGSFSTLEIQRTEQGDSAMYLCASSIRGYEQYFGPGTRLTVT.

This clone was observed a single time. CDR3: CASRRTGGLNTEAFF. The CDR3 bases are TGTGCCAGCAGGAGGACCGGGGGGTTGAACACTGAAGCTTTCTTT. The rearrangement uses TRBV7-9 and TRBJ1-1; the D gene is possibly TRBD1 (5 bases). The V end lost 6 bases, the J end lost 0 bases, and 14 bases lay between the germline ends. This CDR3 is 15 amino acids long. Germline V gene lookup returns CDR1 SEHNR and CDR2 FQNEAQ (reference sequence).

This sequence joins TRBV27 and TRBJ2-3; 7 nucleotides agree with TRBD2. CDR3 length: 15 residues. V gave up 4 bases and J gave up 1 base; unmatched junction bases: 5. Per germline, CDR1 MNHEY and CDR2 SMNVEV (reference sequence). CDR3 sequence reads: CASSSRLAGTDTQYF. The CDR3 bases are TGTGCCAGCAGTTCAAGACTAGCAGGCACAGATACGCAGTATTTT.

The chain's CDR3 is CASSEWQGNGYTF. Here the CDR3 DNA reads TGCGCCAGCAGTGAGTGGCAGGGCAATGGCTACACCTTC. The J gene is TRBJ1-2, the V gene TRBV10-2, with TRBD1 as a possible D gene (5 bases). CDR1 is WSHSY, CDR2 SAAADI, per germline. This CDR3 contains 13 residues. Trimming shortened V by 1 base and J by 6 bases, and 9 bases separated the two germline ends.

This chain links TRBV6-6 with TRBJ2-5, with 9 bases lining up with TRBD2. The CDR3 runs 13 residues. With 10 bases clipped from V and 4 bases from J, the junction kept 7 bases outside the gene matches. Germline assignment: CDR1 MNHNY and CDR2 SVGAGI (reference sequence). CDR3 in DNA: TGTGCCACCTCAGCGGGAGGTGGAGAGACCCAGTACTTC. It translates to CATSAGGGETQYF.

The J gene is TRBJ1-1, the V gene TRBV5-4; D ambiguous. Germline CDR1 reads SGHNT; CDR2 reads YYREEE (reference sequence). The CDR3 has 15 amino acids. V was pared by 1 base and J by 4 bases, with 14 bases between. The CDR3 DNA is TGTGCCAGCAGCTTGCCAGGAGCATTGTTCACTGAAGCTTTCTTT. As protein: CASSLPGALFTEAFF.

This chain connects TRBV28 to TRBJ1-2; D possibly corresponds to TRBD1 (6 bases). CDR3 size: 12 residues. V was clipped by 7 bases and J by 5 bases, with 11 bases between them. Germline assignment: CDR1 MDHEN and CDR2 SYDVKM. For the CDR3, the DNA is TGTGCCAGCACCCTGAGGGGGTATGGCTACACCTTC. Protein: CASTLRGYGYTF.

CDR3 amino acids: CASGLGTAGAQYF. CDR3 nucleotide sequence: TGTGCTAGTGGTTTGGGGACAGCCGGGGCCCAGTACTTC. The chain has TRBV12-5 and TRBJ2-5; a weak D match, TRBD1 (6 bases). V was clipped by 1 base and J by 9 bases, with 12 bases between them. Looked up from germline, CDR1 is LGHNT and CDR2 is FRNRAP. The CDR3 totals 13 residues.

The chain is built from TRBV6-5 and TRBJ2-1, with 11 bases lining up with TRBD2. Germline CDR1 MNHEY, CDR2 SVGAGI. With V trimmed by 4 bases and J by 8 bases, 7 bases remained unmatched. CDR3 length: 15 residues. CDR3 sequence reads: CASSSLAGGRDEQFF. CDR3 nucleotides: TGTGCCAGCAGTTCATTAGCGGGAGGGCGGGATGAGCAGTTCTTC.

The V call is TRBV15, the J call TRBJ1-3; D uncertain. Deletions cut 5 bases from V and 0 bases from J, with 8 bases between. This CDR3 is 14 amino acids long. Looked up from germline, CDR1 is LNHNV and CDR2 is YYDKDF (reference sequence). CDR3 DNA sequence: TGTGCCACCAGCCCGTATAGCTCTGGAAACACCATATATTTT. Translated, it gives CATSPYSSGNTIYF.

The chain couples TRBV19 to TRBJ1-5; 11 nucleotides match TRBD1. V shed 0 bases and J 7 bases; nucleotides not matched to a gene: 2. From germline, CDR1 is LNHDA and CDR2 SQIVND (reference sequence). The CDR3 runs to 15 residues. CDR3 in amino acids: CASSIDRTGGQPQHF. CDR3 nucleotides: TGTGCCAGTAGTATAGACAGGACAGGGGGCCAGCCCCAGCATTTT. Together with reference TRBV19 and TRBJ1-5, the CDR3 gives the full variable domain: DGGITQSPKYLFRKEGQNVTLSCEQNLNHDAMYWYRQDPGQGLRLIYYSQIVNDFQKGDIAEGYSVSREKKESFPLTVTSAQKNPTAFYLCASSIDRTGGQPQHFGDGTRLSIL.

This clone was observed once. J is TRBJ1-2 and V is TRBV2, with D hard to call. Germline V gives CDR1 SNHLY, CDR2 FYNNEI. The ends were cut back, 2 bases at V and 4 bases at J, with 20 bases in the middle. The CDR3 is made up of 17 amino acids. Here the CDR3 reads CASSEPGRRGDGYGYTF. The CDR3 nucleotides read TGTGCCAGCAGTGAACCTGGTCGACGGGGAGATGGCTATGGCTACACCTTC.

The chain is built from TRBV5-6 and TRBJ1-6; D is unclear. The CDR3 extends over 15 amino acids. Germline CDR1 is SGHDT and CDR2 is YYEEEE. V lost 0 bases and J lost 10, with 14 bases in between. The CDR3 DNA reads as TGTGCCAGCAGCTTGGCCCTGGGAAAGGGATCACCCCTCCACTTT. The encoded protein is CASSLALGKGSPLHF.

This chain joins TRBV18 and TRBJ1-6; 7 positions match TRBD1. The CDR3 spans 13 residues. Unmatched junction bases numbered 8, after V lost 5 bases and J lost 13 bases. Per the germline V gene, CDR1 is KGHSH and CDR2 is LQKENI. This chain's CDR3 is CASSSTGNGPLHF. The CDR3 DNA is TGTGCCAGCTCATCGACAGGGAATGGGCCCCTCCACTTT.

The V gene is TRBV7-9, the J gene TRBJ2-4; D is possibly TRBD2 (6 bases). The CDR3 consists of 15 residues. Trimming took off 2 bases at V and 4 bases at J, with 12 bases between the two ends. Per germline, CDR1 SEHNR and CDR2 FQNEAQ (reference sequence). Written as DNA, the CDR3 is TGTGCCAGCAGCTTATCCCCCAGCGGGAAAAACATTCAGTACTTC. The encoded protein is CASSLSPSGKNIQYF.

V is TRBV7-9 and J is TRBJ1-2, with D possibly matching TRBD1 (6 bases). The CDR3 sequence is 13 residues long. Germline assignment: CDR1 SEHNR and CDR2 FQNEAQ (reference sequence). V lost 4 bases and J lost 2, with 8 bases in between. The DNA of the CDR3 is TGTGCCAGCAGCTACGGACAGAACTATGGCTACACCTTC. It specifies CASSYGQNYGYTF.

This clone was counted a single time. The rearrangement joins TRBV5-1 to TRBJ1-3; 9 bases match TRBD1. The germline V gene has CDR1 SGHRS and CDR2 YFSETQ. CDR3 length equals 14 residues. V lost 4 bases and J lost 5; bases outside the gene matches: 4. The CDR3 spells CASSRTGERNTIYF. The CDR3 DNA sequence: TGCGCCAGCAGCCGGACAGGGGAAAGAAACACCATATATTTT.

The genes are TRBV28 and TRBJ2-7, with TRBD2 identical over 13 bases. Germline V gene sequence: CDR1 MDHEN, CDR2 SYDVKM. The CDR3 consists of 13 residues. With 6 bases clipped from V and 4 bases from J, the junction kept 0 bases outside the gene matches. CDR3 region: CASRTSGRYEQYF. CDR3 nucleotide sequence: TGTGCCAGCAGGACTAGCGGGAGGTACGAGCAGTACTTC.

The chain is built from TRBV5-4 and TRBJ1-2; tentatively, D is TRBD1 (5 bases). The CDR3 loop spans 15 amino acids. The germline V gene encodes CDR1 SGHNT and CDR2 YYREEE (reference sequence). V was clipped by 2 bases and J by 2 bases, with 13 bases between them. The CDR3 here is CASSLGLEGNYGYTF. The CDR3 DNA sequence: TGTGCCAGCAGCTTAGGCTTAGAGGGGAACTATGGCTACACCTTC.